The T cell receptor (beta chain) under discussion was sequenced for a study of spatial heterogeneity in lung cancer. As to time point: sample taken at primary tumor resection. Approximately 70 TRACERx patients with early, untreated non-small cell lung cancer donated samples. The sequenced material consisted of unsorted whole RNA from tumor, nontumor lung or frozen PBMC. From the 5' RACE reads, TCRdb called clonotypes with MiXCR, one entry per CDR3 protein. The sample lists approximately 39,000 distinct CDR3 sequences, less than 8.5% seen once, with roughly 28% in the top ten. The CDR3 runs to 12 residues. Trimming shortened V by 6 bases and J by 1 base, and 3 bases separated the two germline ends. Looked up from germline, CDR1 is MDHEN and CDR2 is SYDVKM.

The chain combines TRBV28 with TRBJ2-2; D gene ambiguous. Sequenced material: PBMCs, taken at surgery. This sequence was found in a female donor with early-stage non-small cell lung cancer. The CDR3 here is CASRQNTGELFF. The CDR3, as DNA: TGTGCCAGCAGACAGAACACCGGGGAGCTGTTTTTT.